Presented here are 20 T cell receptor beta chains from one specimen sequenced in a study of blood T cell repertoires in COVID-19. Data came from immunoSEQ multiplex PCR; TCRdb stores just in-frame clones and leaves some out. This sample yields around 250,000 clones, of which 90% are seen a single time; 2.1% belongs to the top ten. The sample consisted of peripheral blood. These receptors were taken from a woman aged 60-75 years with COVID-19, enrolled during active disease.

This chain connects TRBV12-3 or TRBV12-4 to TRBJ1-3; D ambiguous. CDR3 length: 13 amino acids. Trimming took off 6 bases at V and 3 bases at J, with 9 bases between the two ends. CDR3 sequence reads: CASSRGVGNTIYF. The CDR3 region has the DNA TGTGCCAGCAGCAGAGGAGTTGGAAACACCATATATTTT.

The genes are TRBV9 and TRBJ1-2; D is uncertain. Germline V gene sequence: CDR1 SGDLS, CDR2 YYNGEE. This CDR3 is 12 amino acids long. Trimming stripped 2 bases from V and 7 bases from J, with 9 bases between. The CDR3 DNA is TGTGCCAGCAGCGTCTCGAGCATTGGCTACACCTTC. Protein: CASSVSSIGYTF.

CDR3 loop: CASSQFNRGLTEAFF. The CDR3 DNA reads as TGTGCCAGCAGCCAATTCAACAGGGGGCTAACTGAAGCTTTCTTT. The rearrangement joins TRBV3-1 (or the pseudogene TRBV3-2) to TRBJ1-1, with 9 bases lining up with TRBD1. V trimming: 2 bases; J trimming: 5 bases; junction bases outside the gene matches: 6. Germline loops: CDR1 LGHDT, CDR2 YNNKEL (reference sequence). This CDR3 has 15 residues.

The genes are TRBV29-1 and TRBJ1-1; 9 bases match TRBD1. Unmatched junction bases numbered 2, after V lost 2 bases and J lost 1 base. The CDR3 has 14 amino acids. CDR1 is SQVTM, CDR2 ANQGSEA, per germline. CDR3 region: CSVERDRANTEAFF. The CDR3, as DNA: TGCAGCGTTGAAAGGGACAGGGCGAACACTGAAGCTTTCTTT.

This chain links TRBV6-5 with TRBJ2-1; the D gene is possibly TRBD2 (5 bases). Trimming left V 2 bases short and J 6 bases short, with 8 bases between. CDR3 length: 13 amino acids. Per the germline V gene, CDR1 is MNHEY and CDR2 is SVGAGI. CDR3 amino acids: CASSYGRVNEQFF. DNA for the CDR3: TGTGCCAGCAGTTACGGGCGGGTCAATGAGCAGTTCTTC.

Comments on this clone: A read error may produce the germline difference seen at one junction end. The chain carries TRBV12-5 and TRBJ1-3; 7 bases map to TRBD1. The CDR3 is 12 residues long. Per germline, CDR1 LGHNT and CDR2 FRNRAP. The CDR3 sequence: CASGLVLDRVSF. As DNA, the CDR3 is TGTGCTAGTGGTTTGGTACTTGACAGGGTAAGTTTT.

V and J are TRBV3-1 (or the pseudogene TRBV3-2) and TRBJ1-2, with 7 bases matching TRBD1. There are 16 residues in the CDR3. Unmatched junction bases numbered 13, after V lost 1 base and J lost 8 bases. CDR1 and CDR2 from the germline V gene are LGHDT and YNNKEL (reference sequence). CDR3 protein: CASSQGTTGRLGGYTF. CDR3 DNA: TGTGCCAGCAGCCAAGGAACGACAGGGAGGCTCGGAGGCTACACCTTC.

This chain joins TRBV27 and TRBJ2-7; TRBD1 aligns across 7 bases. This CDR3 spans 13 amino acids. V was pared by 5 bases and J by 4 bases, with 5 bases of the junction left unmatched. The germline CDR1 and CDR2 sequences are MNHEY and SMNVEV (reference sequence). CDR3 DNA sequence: TGTGCCAGCAGTCCTACAGGGGTTTACGAGCAGTACTTC. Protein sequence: CASSPTGVYEQYF.

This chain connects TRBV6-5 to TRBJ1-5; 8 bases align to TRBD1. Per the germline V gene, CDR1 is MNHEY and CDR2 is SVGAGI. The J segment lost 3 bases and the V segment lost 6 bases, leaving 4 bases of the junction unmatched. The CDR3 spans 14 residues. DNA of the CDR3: TGTGCCAGCAGAGACAGGGGAACCAATCAGCCCCAGCATTTT. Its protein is CASRDRGTNQPQHF.

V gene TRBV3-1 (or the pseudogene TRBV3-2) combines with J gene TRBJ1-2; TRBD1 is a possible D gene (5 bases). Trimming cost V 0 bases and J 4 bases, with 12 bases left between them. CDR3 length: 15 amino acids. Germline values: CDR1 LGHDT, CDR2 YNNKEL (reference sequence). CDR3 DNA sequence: TGTGCCAGCAGCCAAGAAAGACAGAGGCCCTATGGCTACACCTTC. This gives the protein CASSQERQRPYGYTF.

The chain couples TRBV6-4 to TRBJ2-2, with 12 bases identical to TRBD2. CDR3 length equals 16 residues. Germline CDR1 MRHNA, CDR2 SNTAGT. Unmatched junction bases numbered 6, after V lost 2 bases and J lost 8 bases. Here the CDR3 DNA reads TGTGCCAGCAGTGACGGGCCTAGCGGGGGGGTGGGGGAGCTGTTTTTT. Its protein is CASSDGPSGGVGELFF.

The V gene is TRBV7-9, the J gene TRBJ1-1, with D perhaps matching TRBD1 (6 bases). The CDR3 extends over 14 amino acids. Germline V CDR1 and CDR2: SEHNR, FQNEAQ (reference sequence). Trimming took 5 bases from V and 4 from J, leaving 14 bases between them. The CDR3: CASSETGSVTEAFF. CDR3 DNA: TGTGCCAGCAGCGAAACAGGGTCCGTCACTGAAGCTTTCTTT.

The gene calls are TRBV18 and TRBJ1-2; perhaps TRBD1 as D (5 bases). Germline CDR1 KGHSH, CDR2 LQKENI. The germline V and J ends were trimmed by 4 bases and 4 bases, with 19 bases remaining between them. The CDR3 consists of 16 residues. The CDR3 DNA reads TGTGCCAGCTCACTCCCCGGGGGTCCGGTCGCCTATGGCTACACCTTC. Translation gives CASSLPGGPVAYGYTF.

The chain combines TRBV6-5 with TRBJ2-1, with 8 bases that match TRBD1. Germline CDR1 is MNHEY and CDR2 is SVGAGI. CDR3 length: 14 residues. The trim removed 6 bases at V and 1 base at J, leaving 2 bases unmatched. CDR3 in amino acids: CASRTGGSYNEQFF. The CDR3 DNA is TGTGCCAGCAGAACAGGGGGTTCCTACAATGAGCAGTTCTTC.

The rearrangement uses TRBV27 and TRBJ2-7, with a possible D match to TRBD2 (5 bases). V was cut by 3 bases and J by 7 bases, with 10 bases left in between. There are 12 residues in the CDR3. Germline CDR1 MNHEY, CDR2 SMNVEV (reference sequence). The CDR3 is CASSLGSGEQYF. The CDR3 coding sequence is TGTGCCAGCAGTTTGGGGTCGGGGGAGCAGTACTTC.

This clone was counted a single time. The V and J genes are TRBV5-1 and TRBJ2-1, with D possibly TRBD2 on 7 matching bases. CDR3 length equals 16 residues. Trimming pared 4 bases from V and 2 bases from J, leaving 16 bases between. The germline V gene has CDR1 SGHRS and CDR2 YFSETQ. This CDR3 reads CASSALAGGPYNEQFF. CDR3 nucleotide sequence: TGCGCCAGCAGCGCTCTCGCCGGGGGGCCCTACAATGAGCAGTTCTTC.

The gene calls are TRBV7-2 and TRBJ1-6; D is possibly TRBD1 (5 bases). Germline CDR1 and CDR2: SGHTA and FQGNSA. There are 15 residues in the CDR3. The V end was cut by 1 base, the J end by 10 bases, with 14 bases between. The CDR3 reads CASSLGGSGGSPLHF. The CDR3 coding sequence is TGTGCCAGCAGCTTAGGAGGCAGCGGGGGGTCACCCCTCCACTTT. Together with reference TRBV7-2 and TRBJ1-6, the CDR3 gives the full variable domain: GAGVSQSPSNKVTEKGKDVELRCDPISGHTALYWYRQSLGQGLEFLIYFQGNSAPDKSGLPSDRFSAERTGGSVSTLTIQRTQQEDSAVYLCASSLGGSGGSPLHFGNGTRLTVT.

CDR3 nucleotide sequence: TGCGCCAGCAGCCAAGAAGTCGCAGGGGGCTTCTATGGCTACACCTTC. It codes for CASSQEVAGGFYGYTF. The chain links TRBV4-1 to TRBJ1-2, with 8 bases identical to TRBD1. Germline-derived CDR1 and CDR2 are MGHRA and YSYEKL. Unmatched junction bases numbered 7, after V lost 0 bases and J lost 4 bases. The CDR3 sequence is 16 residues long.

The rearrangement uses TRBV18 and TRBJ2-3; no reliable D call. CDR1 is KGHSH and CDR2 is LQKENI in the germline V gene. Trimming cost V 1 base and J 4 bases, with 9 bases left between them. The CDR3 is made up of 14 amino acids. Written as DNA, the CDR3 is TGTGCCAGCTCACCACTTTCGCGCGCAGATACGCAGTATTTT. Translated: CASSPLSRADTQYF.

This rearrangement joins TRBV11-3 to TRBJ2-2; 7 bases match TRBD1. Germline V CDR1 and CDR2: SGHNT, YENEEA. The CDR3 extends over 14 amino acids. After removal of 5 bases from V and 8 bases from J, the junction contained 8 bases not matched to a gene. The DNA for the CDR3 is TGTGCCAGCAGCGCCGACAGGGTTTCTGGGGAGCTGTTTTTT. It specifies CASSADRVSGELFF.